The rows below give T cell receptor beta chains drawn from one sample of a study of T cell repertoires in cytomegalovirus infection. No cognate antigen is known for these TCRs. A single record per CDR3 protein comes from TCRdb applying MiXCR to the reads. This table has roughly 920,000 distinct CDR3 sequences, 31% appearing once. The sequenced sample was cultured CD8+ T cells from PBMCs, obtained from culture after CMV antigen stimulation. The receptors derive from a human donor in good health (CMV status not recorded). Some clones in this sample may be carry-over from other donors' samples. The CDR3 runs from the conserved cysteine through the conserved F or W. D genes are given only for firm matches. Size values are once, few and many counts, or a class for expanded clones, and some rows have none.

D gene | J gene | V gene | clone size | CDR3 protein | CDR3 DNA
TRBD1 | TRBJ1-4 | TRBV20-1 | once | CSATDRDSTNEKLFF | TGCAGTGCCACGGACAGGGACTCAACTAATGAAAAACTGTTTTTT
NA | TRBJ2-2 | TRBV19 | few | CASSVPGDELFF | TGTGCCAGTAGTGTCCCGGGGGACGAGCTGTTTTTT
NA | TRBJ2-3 | TRBV10-3 | few | CAIRQVGGYSTDTQYF | TGTGCCATCAGACAAGTAGGAGGGTACTCCACAGATACGCAGTATTTT
NA | TRBJ2-5 | TRBV6-6 | NA | CASTEGRPETQYF | TGTGCCAGCACCGAGGGCAGGCCGGAGACCCAGTACTTC
NA | TRBJ1-2 | TRBV2 | NA | CATGANYGYTF | TGTGCCACCGGAGCTAACTATGGCTACACCTTC
NA | TRBJ1-4 | TRBV4-1 | few | CASSQDWRPTGFATNEKLFF | TGCGCCAGCAGCCAAGATTGGAGACCCACAGGGTTTGCAACTAATGAAAAACTGTTTTTT
NA | TRBJ1-4 | TRBV14 | many | CASSPLVGVNEKLFF | TGTGCCAGCAGCCCCCTGGTGGGCGTTAATGAAAAACTGTTTTTT
NA | TRBJ1-2 | TRBV7-9 | few | CASSLAGATSNYGYTF | TGTGCCAGCAGCTTAGCGGGGGCAACCTCTAACTATGGCTACACCTTC
TRBD2 | TRBJ2-7 | TRBV27 | NA | CASSFGLAETYEQYF | TGTGCCAGCAGTTTCGGGCTAGCGGAGACCTACGAGCAGTACTTC
NA | TRBJ1-2 | TRBV27 | NA | CASSPGMLNYGYTF | TGTGCCAGCAGTCCCGGTATGCTTAACTATGGCTACACCTTC
TRBD2 | TRBJ2-3 | TRBV9 | few | CASSVAGGWADTQYF | TGTGCCAGCAGCGTAGCGGGAGGGTGGGCAGATACGCAGTATTTT
NA | TRBJ2-1 | TRBV11-2 | many | CASCSSWDEQFF | TGTGCCAGCTGCTCTTCCTGGGATGAGCAGTTCTTC
NA | TRBJ1-1 | TRBV6-1 | many | CASSEAWGHLQDTEAFF | TGTGCCAGCAGTGAAGCGTGGGGACACCTCCAAGACACTGAAGCTTTCTTT
NA | TRBJ1-6 | TRBV10-3 | NA | CAISETGTNSPLHF | TGTGCCATCAGTGAAACAGGAACTAATTCACCCCTCCACTTT
NA | TRBJ2-2 | TRBV7-2 | few | CASSSRQPEGGELFF | TGTGCCAGCAGCTCAAGACAGCCTGAGGGCGGGGAGCTGTTTTTT
NA | TRBJ2-3 | TRBV7-8 | NA | CASSLGGLLSTDTQYF | TGTGCCAGCAGCTTAGGGGGCCTACTGAGCACAGATACGCAGTATTTT
TRBD2 | TRBJ2-3 | TRBV7-6 | many | CASSLGGGVTDTQYF | TGTGCCAGCAGCTTAGGCGGGGGGGTCACAGATACGCAGTATTTT
NA | TRBJ2-1 | TRBV7-6 | many | CASSSTENNEQFF | TGTGCCAGCAGCTCGACGGAAAACAATGAGCAGTTCTTC
NA | TRBJ2-4 | TRBV5-4 | NA | CASSQPGQNIQYF | TGTGCCAGCAGCCAACCGGGCCAGAACATTCAGTACTTC
NA | TRBJ1-5 | TRBV7-6 | few | CASSVDGGIQQPQHF | TGTGCCAGCAGCGTAGATGGGGGGATTCAGCAGCCCCAGCATTTT